The 29 T cell receptor beta chains listed next were all sequenced from one sample in a study of cytotoxic CD8 clonotypes in ibrutinib-treated CLL. Sequenced by immunoSEQ multiplex PCR; TCRdb stores in-frame clones only, minus some. Of 160,000 or so clones in the sample, 81% were seen once. Sequences were derived from PBMCs, sampled after 12 months of ibrutinib treatment. The receptors were gathered from a human donor with chronic lymphocytic leukemia.

The V gene is TRBV19, the J gene TRBJ2-1; TRBD1 matches 8 bases. The V gene end was trimmed by 3 bases and the J gene end by 6 bases; junction bases not matched to a gene: 7. This CDR3 is 15 amino acids long. CDR1 and CDR2 from the germline V gene are LNHDA and SQIVND (reference sequence). CDR3 sequence reads: CASSIPDRVGNEQFF. The DNA for the CDR3 is TGTGCCAGTAGTATCCCGGACAGGGTTGGCAATGAGCAGTTCTTC.

This chain uses TRBV5-1 with TRBJ2-7, with 7 bases lining up with TRBD1. The CDR3 is made up of 15 amino acids. J gave up 3 bases and V 3 bases, and 9 bases lay outside the gene matches. Germline V CDR1 and CDR2: SGHRS, YFSETQ. For the CDR3, the DNA is TGCGCCAGCAGCTGGGTACCGGGACAGAACTACGAGCAGTACTTC. It specifies CASSWVPGQNYEQYF.

V and J are TRBV7-2 and TRBJ1-4; no definite D call. The V gene's germline CDR1 is SGHTA and CDR2 FQGNSA. The V end was cut by 3 bases, the J end by 2 bases, with 10 bases between. The CDR3 runs to 15 residues. The CDR3 spells CASSFRGGTNEKLFF. DNA of the CDR3: TGTGCCAGCAGCTTCCGGGGTGGCACTAATGAAAAACTGTTTTTT.

V and J are TRBV4-2 and TRBJ2-3; 14 bases are shared with TRBD2. This CDR3 is 17 amino acids long. The germline CDR1 and CDR2 sequences are LGHNA and YNFKEQ. The J segment lost 3 bases and the V segment lost 4 bases, leaving 6 bases of the junction unmatched. CDR3 nucleotide sequence: TGTGCCAGCAGCCTCACTGGGACTAGCGGGGGAACAGATACGCAGTATTTT. It is translated as CASSLTGTSGGTDTQYF.

This rearrangement joins TRBV19 to TRBJ1-4; 12 nucleotides agree with TRBD1. The germline V gene encodes CDR1 LNHDA and CDR2 SQIVND (reference sequence). Losses at the gene ends were 3 bases for V and 8 bases for J; bases not matched to a gene: 1. The length of the CDR3 is 14 residues. CDR3 sequence: CASSIGTGGEKLFF. In DNA, the CDR3 is TGTGCCAGTAGTATTGGGACAGGGGGCGAAAAACTGTTTTTT. The full variable domain, its missing parts supplied by reference TRBV19 and TRBJ1-4, is DGGITQSPKYLFRKEGQNVTLSCEQNLNHDAMYWYRQDPGQGLRLIYYSQIVNDFQKGDIAEGYSVSREKKESFPLTVTSAQKNPTAFYLCASSIGTGGEKLFFGSGTQLSVL.

The genes are TRBV18 and TRBJ2-5; D uncertain. V was clipped by 2 bases and J by 1 base, with 5 bases between them. This CDR3 has 13 residues. Germline V lookup: CDR1 KGHSH, CDR2 LQKENI. CDR3 in DNA: TGTGCCAGCTCACCAGGGCTCCAAGAGACCCAGTACTTC. As protein: CASSPGLQETQYF.

The gene calls are TRBV4-3 and TRBJ2-7; no definite D call. CDR3 length: 15 amino acids. V was pared by 0 bases and J by 3 bases, with 12 bases between. CDR1 LGHNA and CDR2 YSLEER come from the germline V gene. CDR3 DNA sequence: TGCGCCAGCAGCCAAGATTCGGCACTTTACTACGAGCAGTACTTC. Translating it yields CASSQDSALYYEQYF.

V usage is TRBV6-6 and J usage is TRBJ1-5; no definite D call. V was pared by 7 bases and J by 0 bases, with 10 bases between. CDR3 size: 14 residues. Per the germline V gene, CDR1 is MNHNY and CDR2 is SVGAGI (reference sequence). CDR3 region: CASKDAYSNQPQHF. The CDR3 nucleotides read TGTGCCAGCAAGGATGCGTATAGCAATCAGCCCCAGCATTTT.

The rearrangement links TRBV2 to TRBJ2-3; D possibly corresponds to TRBD1 (6 bases). This CDR3 is built from 11 residues. Germline CDR1 SNHLY, CDR2 FYNNEI. Trimming removed 7 bases from V and 12 bases from J, with 14 bases in between. DNA of the CDR3: TGTGCCAGCAATCGGGACACGGGACAGTATTTT. It codes for CASNRDTGQYF.

The genes are TRBV6-6 and TRBJ2-7, with D possibly being TRBD1 (5 bases). The CDR3 is 14 amino acids. Germline CDR1 MNHNY, CDR2 SVGAGI (reference sequence). The V end was cut by 10 bases, the J end by 6 bases, with 22 bases between. The CDR3 loop reads CAIREGSTMGEQYF. CDR3 nucleotides: TGTGCCATCAGGGAAGGATCCACAATGGGCGAGCAGTACTTC.

The CDR3 nucleotides are TGTGCCAGCAGCGCTGCTAGCGGGGAAAAGTACGAGCAGTACTTC. It codes for CASSAASGEKYEQYF. The chain employs TRBV7-2 and TRBJ2-7; 9 bases fit TRBD2. The CDR3 spans 15 residues. The V segment lost 5 bases and the J segment 4 bases; nucleotides outside the gene matches: 9. Germline V gives CDR1 SGHTA, CDR2 FQGNSA.

This clone appeared a single time. The V call is TRBV4-3, the J call TRBJ2-5, with 10 nucleotides matching TRBD1. After removal of 3 bases from V and 5 bases from J, the junction contained 12 bases not matched to a gene. The CDR3 extends over 17 amino acids. Per the germline V gene, CDR1 is LGHNA and CDR2 is YSLEER. In DNA, the CDR3 is TGCGCCAGCAGCCAGGGAGTAGGACAGGGGGTACGGGAGACCCAGTACTTC. Translation: CASSQGVGQGVRETQYF.

The chain links TRBV9 to TRBJ2-7; D may be TRBD2 (5 bases). CDR3 length: 16 amino acids. Trimming removed 0 bases from V and 2 bases from J, with 15 bases in between. The germline CDR1 and CDR2 sequences are SGDLS and YYNGEE. The CDR3 is CASSVGGAGDTYEQYF. CDR3 bases: TGTGCCAGCAGCGTAGGAGGCGCGGGTGATACCTACGAGCAGTACTTC.

This clone appeared a few times. The rearrangement uses TRBV5-8 and TRBJ2-7; D is uncertain. CDR3 size: 11 residues. Germline-derived CDR1 and CDR2 are SGHTS and YDEGEE. V lost 1 base to trimming and J lost 11 bases, with 10 bases between them. In DNA form, the CDR3 reads TGTGCCAGCAGCTTGCTGTCTGAGGAGTACTTC. Residues: CASSLLSEEYF.

The V and J genes are TRBV7-3 and TRBJ2-3; unclear D gene. The germline V gene has CDR1 SGHTA and CDR2 FQGTGA. CDR3 length equals 12 residues. The germline V and J ends were trimmed by 6 bases and 2 bases, with 6 bases remaining between them. Written as DNA, the CDR3 is TGTGCCAGCAGTCAAAACACAGATACGCAGTATTTT. Translated, it gives CASSQNTDTQYF.

The CDR3 nucleotides are TGTGCCAGCAGTGAAGGGGGGGCTGTTCCCTACGAGCAGTACTTC. Encoded protein: CASSEGGAVPYEQYF. The chain is built from TRBV6-1 and TRBJ2-7; D may correspond to TRBD1 or TRBD2 (6 bases each). The CDR3 is 15 amino acids. Trimming shortened V by 1 base and J by 2 bases, and 12 bases separated the two germline ends. Per germline, CDR1 MNHNS and CDR2 SASEGT.

This clone was observed once. CDR3 protein: CASSPRQQPKYF. In nucleotides, the CDR3 is TGTGCCAGCAGTCCCCGACAGCAACCCAAGTACTTC. V and J are TRBV28 and TRBJ2-7; possible D gene TRBD1, 5 bases. V lost 5 bases and J lost 11, with 16 bases in between. Germline lookup yields CDR1 MDHEN and CDR2 SYDVKM. The CDR3 is made up of 12 amino acids.

The chain joins TRBV28 to TRBJ2-7, with 8 bases lining up with TRBD1. This CDR3 has 15 amino acids. Trimming at V came to 7 bases and at J to 2 bases, leaving 10 bases not matched to a gene. Germline CDR1 is MDHEN and CDR2 is SYDVKM. CDR3 region: CASKTSGTGTYEQYF. The CDR3 nucleotides are TGTGCCAGCAAAACATCCGGGACAGGAACCTACGAGCAGTACTTC.

As regards this clone: The junction departs from germline at one end; a sequencing error may be responsible. Distinct nucleotide sequences in the sample also encode this CDR3. V usage is TRBV6-5 and J usage is TRBJ1-4, with a weak D call TRBD1 (5 bases). CDR1 MNHEY and CDR2 SVGAGI come from the germline V gene. CDR3 length: 14 residues. CDR3 protein: CASSPGRDGEKLFF. CDR3 DNA: TGTGCAAGCAGTCCCGGCAGGGATGGTGAAAAACTGTTTTTT.

This clone occurred once. In DNA form, the CDR3 reads TGTGCCAGTACCAAAGCCGGGACTACTACCGGGGAGCTGTTTTTT. It codes for CASTKAGTTTGELFF. The chain links TRBV19 to TRBJ2-2; 7 nucleotides match TRBD2. Germline V gene lookup returns CDR1 LNHDA and CDR2 SQIVND (reference sequence). The CDR3 covers 15 residues. V was clipped by 7 bases and J by 5 bases; unmatched bases: 10.

This clone was counted a few times. The chain links TRBV10-1 to TRBJ2-7, with TRBD1 as a possible D gene (6 bases). Germline V gene sequence: CDR1 WNHNN, CDR2 SYGVQD (reference sequence). The CDR3 totals 16 residues. V gave up 0 bases and J gave up 2 bases, with 14 bases separating them. CDR3 nucleotides: TGCGCCAGCAGTGAGTCGAGCCAGGGGTTCGCCTACGAGCAGTACTTC. Protein product: CASSESSQGFAYEQYF.

The chain employs TRBV2 and TRBJ1-5, with D uncertain. From germline, CDR1 is SNHLY and CDR2 FYNNEI. This CDR3 is built from 13 residues. Trimming stripped 7 bases from V and 3 bases from J, with 10 bases between. As DNA, the CDR3 is TGTGCCAGCATGATAGGCTTCAATCAGCCCCAGCATTTT. Amino acids: CASMIGFNQPQHF.

The chain carries TRBV7-3 and TRBJ2-3; 9 bases are shared with TRBD1. Germline lookup yields CDR1 SGHTA and CDR2 FQGTGA. There are 16 residues in the CDR3. The J segment lost 6 bases and the V segment lost 10 bases, leaving 17 bases of the junction unmatched. CDR3 amino acids: CATSPPGTGSLDTQYF. In nucleotides, the CDR3 is TGTGCCACCTCGCCTCCCGGGACAGGGTCCTTGGATACGCAGTATTTT. The full variable domain, in which reference TRBV7-3 and TRBJ2-3 provide the parts outside the CDR3, is GAGVSQTPSNKVTEKGKYVELRCDPISGHTALYWYRQSLGQGPEFLIYFQGTGAADDSGLPNDRFFAVRPEGSVSTLKIQRTERGDSAVYLCATSPPGTGSLDTQYFGPGTRLTVL.

About this clone itself: The sample carries other DNA sequences with the same CDR3. The V gene is TRBV7-2, the J gene TRBJ1-5; TRBD1 agrees at 9 bases. V lost 5 bases, J lost 4 bases, and 6 bases stayed unmatched. Germline CDR1 and CDR2: SGHTA and FQGNSA. The CDR3 has 15 residues. The CDR3 nucleotides are TGTGCCAGCAGCCCGGACAGGGGTGGAAATCAGCCCCAGCATTTT. It translates to CASSPDRGGNQPQHF.

The chain recombines TRBV19 with TRBJ1-2; weak D call: TRBD1 (6 bases). There are 16 residues in the CDR3. Trimming removed 4 bases from V and 4 bases from J, with 19 bases in between. The germline CDR1 and CDR2 sequences are LNHDA and SQIVND (reference sequence). This chain's CDR3 is CASSTSPSGALYGYTF. The CDR3, as DNA: TGTGCCAGTAGTACCTCACCCTCAGGGGCCCTCTATGGCTACACCTTC.

The rearrangement links TRBV14 to TRBJ1-1; tentatively, D is TRBD1 (5 bases). This CDR3 comprises 11 residues. From germline, CDR1 is SGHDN and CDR2 FVKESK. Trimming left V 5 bases short and J 10 bases short, with 11 bases between. The CDR3 DNA follows: TGTGCCAGCAGCAAGGGACCGAGAGCTTTCTTT. Its translation is CASSKGPRAFF.

This clone was picked up a small number of times. The chain uses TRBV28 and TRBJ1-4; D uncertain. The CDR3 covers 14 residues. V shed 4 bases and J shed 0 bases, with 6 bases lying between them. Germline values: CDR1 MDHEN, CDR2 SYDVKM. In DNA form, the CDR3 reads TGTGCCAGCAGTTCCGAGCCAACTAATGAAAAACTGTTTTTT. Translating it yields CASSSEPTNEKLFF.

The chain recombines TRBV11-2 with TRBJ2-1, with TRBD1 as a possible D gene (6 bases). This CDR3 comprises 15 residues. Germline lookup yields CDR1 SGHAT and CDR2 FQNNGV. The V gene lost 3 bases and the J gene lost 2 bases, with 11 bases spanning the gap. DNA of the CDR3: TGTGCCAGCAGCTTCCGGGACAAGACCTACAATGAGCAGTTCTTC. It specifies CASSFRDKTYNEQFF. Variable domain in full (rest from reference TRBV11-2 and TRBJ2-1): EAGVAQSPRYKIIEKRQSVAFWCNPISGHATLYWYQQILGQGPKLLIQFQNNGVVDDSQLPKDRFSAERLKGVDSTLKIQPAKLEDSAVYLCASSFRDKTYNEQFFGPGTRLTVL.

The V gene is TRBV6-4, the J gene TRBJ2-5; 7 positions match TRBD1. The trim removed 6 bases at V and 2 bases at J, leaving 12 bases unmatched. The germline V gene encodes CDR1 MRHNA and CDR2 SNTAGT. This CDR3 contains 16 residues. This CDR3 is CASRVNRGTLQETQYF. The CDR3 DNA follows: TGTGCCAGCAGGGTTAACAGGGGAACCCTTCAAGAGACCCAGTACTTC.